These T cell receptor beta chains were read from a single sample in a study of T cells in localized non-small cell lung cancer. Sequenced by immunoSEQ multiplex PCR; TCRdb stores in-frame clones only, minus some. The data show roughly 48,000 clones, around three quarters seen once. The sequenced sample was PBMCs, obtained before any cancer treatment. These receptor sequences come from a woman between 40 and 69 years old with stage II lung adenocarcinoma. Both conserved end residues are part of each CDR3. The order of the fields is V gene, clone size, J gene, D gene, CDR3 DNA, CDR3 protein. D genes are given only for firm matches. Expanded clones get a size class; other rows say once, few or many, or leave the size out.

V gene: TRBV28
clone size: -
J gene: TRBJ1-1
D gene: -
CDR3 DNA: TGTGCCAGCAGTCCTGGACCGGACGCCCAGTTCTTT
CDR3 protein: CASSPGPDAQFF

V gene: TRBV7-6
clone size: once
J gene: TRBJ2-3
D gene: TRBD2
CDR3 DNA: TGTGCCAGCAGCTTAGCCCTAGCGGGGGGCCAAGATACGCAGTATTTT
CDR3 protein: CASSLALAGGQDTQYF

V gene: TRBV5-6
clone size: -
J gene: TRBJ1-1
D gene: -
CDR3 DNA: TGTGCCAGCAGCTTATTGCAGCCTCTGAACACTGAAGCTTTCTTT
CDR3 protein: CASSLLQPLNTEAFF

V gene: TRBV5-6
clone size: -
J gene: TRBJ1-5
D gene: -
CDR3 DNA: TGTGCCAGCAGCTTGAATTGGGGAACTAGCAATCAGCCCCAGCATTTT
CDR3 protein: CASSLNWGTSNQPQHF

V gene: TRBV25-1
clone size: few
J gene: TRBJ1-4
D gene: -
CDR3 DNA: TGTGCCAGCAGTGCGGCCAGTGCAACTAATGAAAAACTGTTTTTT
CDR3 protein: CASSAASATNEKLFF

V gene: TRBV6-1
clone size: -
J gene: TRBJ2-1
D gene: TRBD1
CDR3 DNA: TGTGCCAGCAGTGAACGTTCCGGGACAGGTCAGTTCTTC
CDR3 protein: CASSERSGTGQFF

V gene: TRBV20-1
clone size: -
J gene: TRBJ1-1
D gene: -
CDR3 DNA: TGCAGTGCTAGAGCGGACTGGGGTTCTTTCTTT
CDR3 protein: CSARADWGSFF

V gene: TRBV11-3
clone size: -
J gene: TRBJ1-1
D gene: -
CDR3 DNA: TGTGCCAGCAGCTTAGCCTGGGACACTGAAGCTTTCTTT
CDR3 protein: CASSLAWDTEAFF

V gene: TRBV7-9
clone size: -
J gene: TRBJ2-1
D gene: -
CDR3 DNA: TGTGCCAGCAGCCGGGACGGTCCTAATGAGCAGTTCTTC
CDR3 protein: CASSRDGPNEQFF

V gene: TRBV6-6
clone size: -
J gene: TRBJ1-4
D gene: -
CDR3 DNA: TGTGCCAGCAGATTGACGGTTGCAACTAATGAAAAACTGTTTTTT
CDR3 protein: CASRLTVATNEKLFF